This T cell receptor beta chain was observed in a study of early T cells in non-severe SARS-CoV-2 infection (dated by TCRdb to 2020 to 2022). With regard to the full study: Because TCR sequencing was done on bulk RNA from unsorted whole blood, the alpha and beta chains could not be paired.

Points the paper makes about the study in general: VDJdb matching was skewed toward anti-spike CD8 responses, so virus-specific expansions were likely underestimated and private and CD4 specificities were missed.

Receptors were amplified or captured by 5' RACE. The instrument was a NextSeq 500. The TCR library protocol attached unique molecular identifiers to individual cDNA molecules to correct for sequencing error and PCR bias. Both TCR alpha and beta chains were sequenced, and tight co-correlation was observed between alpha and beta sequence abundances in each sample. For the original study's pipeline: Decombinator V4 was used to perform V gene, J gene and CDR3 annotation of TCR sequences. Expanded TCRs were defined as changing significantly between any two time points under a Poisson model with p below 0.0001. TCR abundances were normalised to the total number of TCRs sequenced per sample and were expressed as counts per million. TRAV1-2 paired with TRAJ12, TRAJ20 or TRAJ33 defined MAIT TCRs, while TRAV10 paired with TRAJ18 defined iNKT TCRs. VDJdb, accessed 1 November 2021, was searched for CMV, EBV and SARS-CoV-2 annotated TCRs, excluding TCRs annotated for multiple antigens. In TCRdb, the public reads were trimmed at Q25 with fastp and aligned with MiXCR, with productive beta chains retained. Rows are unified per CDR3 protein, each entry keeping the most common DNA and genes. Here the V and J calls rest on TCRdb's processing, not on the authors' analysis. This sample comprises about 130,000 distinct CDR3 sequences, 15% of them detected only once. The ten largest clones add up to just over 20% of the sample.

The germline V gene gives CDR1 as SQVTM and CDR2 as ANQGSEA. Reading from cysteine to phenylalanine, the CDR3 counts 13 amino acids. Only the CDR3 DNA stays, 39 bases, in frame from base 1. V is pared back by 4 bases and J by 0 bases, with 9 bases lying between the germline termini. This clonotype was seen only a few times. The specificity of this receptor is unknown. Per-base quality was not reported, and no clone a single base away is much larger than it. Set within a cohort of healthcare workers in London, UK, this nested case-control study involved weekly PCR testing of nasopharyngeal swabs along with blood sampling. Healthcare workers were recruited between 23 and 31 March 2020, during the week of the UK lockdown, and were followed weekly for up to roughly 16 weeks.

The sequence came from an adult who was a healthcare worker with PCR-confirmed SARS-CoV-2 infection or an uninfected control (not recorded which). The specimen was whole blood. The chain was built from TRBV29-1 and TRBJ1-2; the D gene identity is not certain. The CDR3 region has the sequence CSVGARSNYGYTF. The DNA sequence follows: TGCAGCGTTGGAGCGCGATCTAACTATGGCTACACCTTC. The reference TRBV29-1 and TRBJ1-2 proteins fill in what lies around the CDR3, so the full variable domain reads SAVISQKPSRDICQRGTSLTIQCQVDSQVTMMFWYRQQPGQSLTLIATANQGSEATYESGFVIDKFPISRPNLTFSTLTVSNMSPEDSSIYLCSVGARSNYGYTFGSGTRLTVV.